Below, one T cell receptor (beta chain) is given with its context. Its matching antigen is unknown. Reverse transcription of roughly 0.5 to 1 ug RNA was performed with random hexamers. Multiplex PCR with immunoSEQ amplified the TCR beta CDR3 across 54 Vbeta and 13 Jbeta. TCRdb redid the calling of the immunoSEQ multiplex PCR reads with MiXCR, one entry per CDR3 protein. Here the sample spans about 280,000 distinct CDR3 sequences, 85% being singletons. This sample was taken from a study of CD8 T cells in Susac syndrome. General observations from the study: The study recognized that the number of individuals in its TCR sequencing and HLA analysis was relatively small.

Sequencing of TCR beta was undertaken in CD8+ and CD4+ T cells derived from blood. This clonotype originated in a human donor with multiple sclerosis. The sample taken for sequencing was CD8+ T cells from PBMCs.

The CDR3 spells CAWSSTGYQPQHF. In DNA form, the CDR3 reads TGTGCCTGGAGCTCTACAGGGTATCAGCCCCAGCATTTT. This sequence joins TRBV30 and TRBJ1-5; tentative D call: TRBD1 (6 bases). CDR3 length: 13 amino acids. The V gene's germline CDR1 is GTSNPN and CDR2 SVGIG (reference sequence). Between the trimmed V and J ends, which lost 3 bases and 5 bases, there was a span of 11 bases.